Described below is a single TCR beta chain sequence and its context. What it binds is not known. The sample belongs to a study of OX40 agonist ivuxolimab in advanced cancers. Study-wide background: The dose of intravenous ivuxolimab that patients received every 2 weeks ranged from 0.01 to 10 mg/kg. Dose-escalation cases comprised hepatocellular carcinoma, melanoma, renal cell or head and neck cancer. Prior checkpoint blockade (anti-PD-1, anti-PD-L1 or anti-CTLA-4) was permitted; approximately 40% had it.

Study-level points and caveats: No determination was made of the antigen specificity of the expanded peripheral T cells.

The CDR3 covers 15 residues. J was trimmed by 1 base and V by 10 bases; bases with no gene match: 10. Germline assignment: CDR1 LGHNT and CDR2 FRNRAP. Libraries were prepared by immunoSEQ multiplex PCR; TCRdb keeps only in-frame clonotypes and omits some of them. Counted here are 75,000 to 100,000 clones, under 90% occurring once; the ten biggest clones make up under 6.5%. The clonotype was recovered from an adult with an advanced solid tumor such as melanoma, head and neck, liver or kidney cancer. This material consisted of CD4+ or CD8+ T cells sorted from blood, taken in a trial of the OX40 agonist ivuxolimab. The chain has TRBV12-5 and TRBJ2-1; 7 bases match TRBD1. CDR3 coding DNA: TGTGCTACCGAAGGAGACAGGGCTTCCTACAATGAGCAGTTCTTC. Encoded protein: CATEGDRASYNEQFF.